The 5 T cell receptor beta chains given below trace back to one sample, sequenced in a study of blood T cell repertoires in COVID-19. The repertoire was sequenced with immunoSEQ multiplex PCR; TCRdb's copy has only in-frame clones and lacks some. Altogether tens of thousands of clones are present, 70% to 85% being singletons, with the ten largest covering approximately 25%. Source material: peripheral blood. The receptors stem from a woman between 55 and 75 years old in a cohort sampled during active or convalescent COVID-19.

The genes are TRBV4-3 and TRBJ2-7; TRBD1 agrees at 7 bases. Trimming removed 4 bases from V and 7 bases from J; junction bases left unmatched: 10. CDR3 length: 14 residues. CDR1 LGHNA and CDR2 YSLEER come from the germline V gene. As DNA, the CDR3 is TGCGCCAGCAGCCTAAGGACAGGCGTGGGGGAGCAGTACTTC. Translated, it gives CASSLRTGVGEQYF.

V is TRBV27 and J is TRBJ1-6; 11 bases are a match to TRBD1. Germline CDR1 MNHEY, CDR2 SMNVEV (reference sequence). The V gene end was trimmed by 4 bases and the J gene end by 10 bases; junction bases not matched to a gene: 6. The CDR3 runs to 15 residues. The CDR3 spells CASSSGTGGTSPLHF. The CDR3 DNA sequence: TGTGCCAGCAGTTCAGGGACAGGGGGAACGTCACCCCTCCACTTT.

The chain joins TRBV9 to TRBJ1-1, with D tentatively TRBD1 (5 bases). This CDR3 is built from 15 residues. The germline CDR1 and CDR2 sequences are SGDLS and YYNGEE. V was clipped by 0 bases and J by 1 base, with 10 bases between them. The CDR3 coding sequence is TGTGCCAGCAGCGTAGCTCTGGGGGGGAACACTGAAGCTTTCTTT. This codes for CASSVALGGNTEAFF.

This clone showed up just a few times. The CDR3 DNA reads as TGCAGCGTTCAGGACTACGAGCAGTACTTC. Translating it yields CSVQDYEQYF. This rearrangement joins TRBV29-1 to TRBJ2-7; D uncertain. Germline V gives CDR1 SQVTM, CDR2 ANQGSEA. The CDR3 loop spans 10 amino acids. V dropped 5 bases and J dropped 3 bases, with 5 bases sitting between them.

The CDR3 DNA follows: TGTGCCAGCAGCCTAGGACAGGACACTGAAGCTTTCTTT. Translation: CASSLGQDTEAFF. This chain connects TRBV11-2 to TRBJ1-1, with TRBD1 identical over 7 bases. CDR3 length: 13 amino acids. Looked up from germline, CDR1 is SGHAT and CDR2 is FQNNGV. V was clipped by 5 bases and J by 3 bases; unmatched bases: 3.